The 27 T cell receptor beta chains below come from one sample, sequenced in a study of blood T cell repertoires in COVID-19. This table comes from immunoSEQ multiplex PCR, and its TCRdb copy is limited to in-frame clones, with some not included. This table has around 180,000 clones, about 88% appearing once. The sample consisted of peripheral blood. Receptors originate from a woman aged 30 to 39 with active or convalescent COVID-19.

The rearrangement uses TRBV6-4 and TRBJ1-2; 11 nucleotides align to TRBD1. Germline loops: CDR1 MRHNA, CDR2 SNTAGT. The CDR3 has 15 residues. The ends lost 0 bases at V and 5 bases at J; junction bases unmatched: 2. The CDR3 region is CASSDSGTGGYGYTF. DNA for the CDR3: TGTGCCAGCAGTGACTCCGGGACAGGGGGTTATGGCTACACCTTC.

CDR3: CASSDRGHTEAFF. As DNA, the CDR3 is TGTGCCAGCAGTGACAGGGGGCACACTGAAGCTTTCTTT. The chain couples TRBV2 to TRBJ1-1; 8 bases are a match to TRBD1. The germline gives CDR1 SNHLY, CDR2 FYNNEI. This CDR3 contains 13 residues. The V gene end was trimmed by 3 bases and the J gene end by 3 bases; junction bases not matched to a gene: 0.

The CDR3 region has the DNA TGTGCCAGCAGCTTGGGACTAGCCCAAGAGACCCAGTACTTC. Translating gives CASSLGLAQETQYF. This chain joins TRBV5-6 and TRBJ2-5, with 7 bases matching TRBD2. CDR3 length: 14 residues. In germline, CDR1 is SGHDT, CDR2 YYEEEE. J lost 1 base, V lost 0 bases, and 0 bases had no gene match.

This clone was counted a single time. The chain joins TRBV7-8 to TRBJ1-1, with D unclear. Deletions cut 4 bases from V and 3 bases from J, with 9 bases between. Germline CDR1 is SGHVS and CDR2 is FQNEAQ. CDR3 length: 13 amino acids. The CDR3 DNA is TGTGCCAGCAGCTCCGGACTTTACACTGAAGCTTTCTTT. As protein: CASSSGLYTEAFF.

The CDR3 loop reads CASIPRTGGPYEQYF. The CDR3 DNA sequence: TGTGCCAGCATTCCCAGGACAGGGGGGCCCTACGAGCAGTACTTC. V and J are TRBV28 and TRBJ2-7; 10 nucleotides line up with TRBD1. The CDR3 has 15 residues. The junction had 8 bases not matched to a gene; V was cut back by 7 bases and J by 2 bases. CDR1 MDHEN and CDR2 SYDVKM come from the germline V gene. Based on the CDR3 plus reference TRBV28 and TRBJ2-7, the full variable domain is DVKVTQSSRYLVKRTGEKVFLECVQDMDHENMFWYRQDPGLGLRLIYFSYDVKMKEKGDIPEGYSVSREKKERFSLILESASTNQTSMYLCASIPRTGGPYEQYFGPGTRLTVT.

This clone was seen only once. This chain joins TRBV28 and TRBJ1-1, with no clear D. The germline V gene encodes CDR1 MDHEN and CDR2 SYDVKM. This CDR3 region has 11 residues. With 6 bases removed from V and 5 bases from J, the gap between germline ends came to 7 bases. CDR3 in amino acids: CASRLSTEAFF. DNA for the CDR3: TGTGCCAGCAGGCTGAGTACTGAAGCTTTCTTT.

The chain uses TRBV19 and TRBJ2-5, with D perhaps matching TRBD1 (5 bases). CDR3 length: 12 amino acids. CDR1 and CDR2 from the germline V gene are LNHDA and SQIVND (reference sequence). V lost 4 bases to trimming and J lost 3 bases, with 6 bases between them. CDR3 bases: TGTGCCAGTAGTACCAGGGAAGAGACCCAGTACTTC. Translated: CASSTREETQYF.

V usage is TRBV19 and J usage is TRBJ2-4; TRBD2 is a possible D gene (7 bases). CDR3 length: 14 residues. Trimming removed 10 bases at V and 2 bases at J, with 15 bases between. CDR1 LNHDA and CDR2 SQIVND come from the germline V gene (reference sequence). CDR3 nucleotide sequence: TGTGCCACCCAAAGGGGGGGGTCCAAAAACATTCAGTACTTC. Encoded protein: CATQRGGSKNIQYF.

The table lists this clone with a few counts. This chain joins TRBV3-1 (or the pseudogene TRBV3-2) and TRBJ2-7; D is perhaps TRBD2 (5 bases). From germline, CDR1 is LGHDT and CDR2 YNNKEL (reference sequence). The V and J ends lost 0 bases and 2 bases respectively, with 14 bases between them. This CDR3 has 16 residues. CDR3 in DNA: TGTGCCAGCAGCCAAGACTTGGCTAGCCCGCCCTACGAGCAGTACTTC. It encodes CASSQDLASPPYEQYF.

This chain connects TRBV7-9 to TRBJ1-1, with 8 bases that match TRBD1. CDR1 and CDR2 (germline): SEHNR, FQNEAQ (reference sequence). This CDR3 is built from 14 residues. The J segment lost 3 bases and the V segment lost 5 bases, leaving 5 bases of the junction unmatched. The CDR3 region is CASSNRGGDTEAFF. CDR3 sequence (DNA): TGTGCCAGCAGCAACAGGGGGGGAGACACTGAAGCTTTCTTT.

The rearrangement joins TRBV4-2 to TRBJ2-3; D is undetermined. The germline V gene has CDR1 LGHNA and CDR2 YNFKEQ. This CDR3 is built from 15 residues. Between the trimmed V and J ends, which lost 0 bases and 2 bases, there was a span of 9 bases. The CDR3 sequence: CASSQEEQLTDTQYF. CDR3 nucleotides: TGTGCCAGCAGCCAAGAGGAACAGCTCACAGATACGCAGTATTTT.

The gene calls are TRBV3-1 (or the pseudogene TRBV3-2) and TRBJ2-7; TRBD2 matches at 9 bases. Germline CDR1 is LGHDT and CDR2 is YNNKEL (reference sequence). V dropped 5 bases and J dropped 0; count of bases not matched to a gene: 14. The CDR3 contains 18 residues. DNA of the CDR3: TGTGCCAGCAGCTCCCGGGGGGTAGCGGGGGTTTACTCCTACGAGCAGTACTTC. It specifies CASSSRGVAGVYSYEQYF.

The V call is TRBV18, the J call TRBJ2-1; 10 positions match TRBD2. Germline lookup yields CDR1 KGHSH and CDR2 LQKENI. J lost 4 bases, V lost 2 bases, and 2 bases had no gene match. The CDR3 sequence is 15 residues long. CDR3: CASSPSSGSYNEQFF. The CDR3 region has the DNA TGTGCCAGCTCACCATCTAGCGGGAGTTACAATGAGCAGTTCTTC.

The chain combines TRBV2 with TRBJ1-3, with D possibly TRBD1 on 6 matching bases. Germline values: CDR1 SNHLY, CDR2 FYNNEI. The CDR3 length is 15 residues. The V and J ends lost 8 bases and 3 bases respectively, with 17 bases between them. As DNA, the CDR3 is TGTGCCAGCGCTCCGGGGGGGCAGTTTGGAAACACCATATATTTT. It specifies CASAPGGQFGNTIYF.

The chain couples TRBV6-5 to TRBJ1-1; 9 bases map to TRBD1. The CDR3 has 15 residues. The trim removed 5 bases at V and 6 bases at J, leaving 10 bases unmatched. From germline, CDR1 is MNHEY and CDR2 SVGAGI. The CDR3 DNA reads as TGTGCCAGCAGTACCACCGGGACAGGGTTCCCTGAAGCTTTCTTT. This sequence encodes CASSTTGTGFPEAFF.

The rearrangement uses TRBV6-5 and TRBJ1-1, with TRBD1 as a possible D gene (5 bases). The germline gives CDR1 MNHEY, CDR2 SVGAGI. The V gene lost 5 bases and the J gene lost 0 bases, with 7 bases spanning the gap. The CDR3 totals 13 residues. The CDR3: CASSRQLNTEAFF. The DNA of the CDR3 is TGTGCCAGCAGTCGACAGTTGAACACTGAAGCTTTCTTT.

The chain joins TRBV5-1 to TRBJ1-4, with 7 nucleotides matching TRBD1. Germline V gene sequence: CDR1 SGHRS, CDR2 YFSETQ. The CDR3 contains 17 residues. The junction had 13 bases not matched to a gene; V was cut back by 5 bases and J by 3 bases. CDR3 nucleotides: TGCGCCAGCAGTCTAGGGGGCGCGGGGTCGTCTAATGAAAAACTGTTTTTT. Amino acids: CASSLGGAGSSNEKLFF.

The chain couples TRBV2 to TRBJ2-2; D is unclear. V lost 8 bases and J 3 bases, leaving 13 bases between the germline ends. This CDR3 contains 14 residues. Per the germline V gene, CDR1 is SNHLY and CDR2 is FYNNEI. The DNA of the CDR3 is TGTGCCAGCTTGGGCCTATCCTACACCGGGGAGCTGTTTTTT. It yields the protein CASLGLSYTGELFF. Supplemented by reference TRBV2 and TRBJ2-2, the full variable domain reads EPEVTQTPSHQVTQMGQEVILRCVPISNHLYFYWYRQILGQKVEFLVSFYNNEISEKSEIFDDQFSVERPDGSNFTLKIRSTKLEDSAMYFCASLGLSYTGELFFGEGSRLTVL.

The chain has TRBV9 and TRBJ2-1, with 7 bases aligning to TRBD2. Trimming at V came to 0 bases and at J to 1 base, leaving 4 bases not matched to a gene. Germline V gene data show CDR1 as SGDLS and CDR2 as YYNGEE. The CDR3 is made up of 16 amino acids. The CDR3 coding sequence is TGTGCCAGCAGCGTAGGGGGAGGGGAATCCTACAATGAGCAGTTCTTC. Protein sequence: CASSVGGGESYNEQFF.

V and J are TRBV5-1 and TRBJ1-4; D unresolved. Germline V gene sequence: CDR1 SGHRS, CDR2 YFSETQ. CDR3 length: 16 residues. Trimming took 6 bases from V and 0 from J, leaving 15 bases between them. The CDR3 loop reads CASKNTVPSTNEKLFF. CDR3 DNA: TGCGCCAGCAAAAACACCGTTCCATCAACTAATGAAAAACTGTTTTTT.

V usage is TRBV25-1 and J usage is TRBJ1-4, with D perhaps TRBD1 (5 bases). Trimming shortened V by 3 bases and J by 3 bases, and 8 bases separated the two germline ends. The CDR3 consists of 14 residues. Germline assignment: CDR1 MGHDK and CDR2 SYGVNS. CDR3 sequence (DNA): TGTGCCAGCAGTGATCGGGGGGCTAATGAAAAACTGTTTTTT. Its translation: CASSDRGANEKLFF.

This clone was recorded once. V gene TRBV2 combines with J gene TRBJ1-4; no definite D call. This CDR3 contains 14 residues. The germline gives CDR1 SNHLY, CDR2 FYNNEI. V lost 4 bases and J 4 bases, leaving 10 bases between the germline ends. The CDR3 sequence: CASSVEGGNEKLFF. The CDR3 DNA follows: TGTGCCAGCAGTGTTGAGGGTGGTAATGAAAAACTGTTTTTT.

V gene TRBV28 combines with J gene TRBJ1-4; D is possibly TRBD1 (5 bases). Germline CDR1 MDHEN, CDR2 SYDVKM. The CDR3 contains 15 residues. V lost 5 bases to trimming and J lost 3 bases, with 13 bases between them. CDR3 in DNA: TGTGCCAGCAGTCCGACTCCAGGGTCTAATGAAAAACTGTTTTTT. Translated: CASSPTPGSNEKLFF. The full variable domain, in which reference TRBV28 and TRBJ1-4 provide the parts outside the CDR3, is DVKVTQSSRYLVKRTGEKVFLECVQDMDHENMFWYRQDPGLGLRLIYFSYDVKMKEKGDIPEGYSVSREKKERFSLILESASTNQTSMYLCASSPTPGSNEKLFFGSGTQLSVL.

Details on this clone: The junction shows a germline mismatch at one end, possibly a read error. V gene TRBV7-7 combines with J gene TRBJ2-5; 8 bases match TRBD2. The CDR3 sequence is 16 residues long. Germline V lookup: CDR1 SSHAT, CDR2 FNYEAQ (reference sequence). Here the CDR3 reads CASSLFSASGQETQYF. In DNA form, the CDR3 reads TGTGCTAGCAGCTTATTTTCGGCTAGCGGGCAAGAGACCCAGTACTTC.

The V gene is TRBV5-8, the J gene TRBJ1-1; D not resolved. Per the germline V gene, CDR1 is SGHTS and CDR2 is YDEGEE. Trimming stripped 1 base from V and 4 bases from J, with 11 bases between. CDR3 length: 14 amino acids. The CDR3 protein is CASSLWAGSTEAFF. In DNA, the CDR3 is TGTGCCAGCAGCTTGTGGGCCGGGAGCACTGAAGCTTTCTTT.

This chain connects TRBV19 to TRBJ1-1; weak D call: TRBD1 (6 bases). Germline V CDR1 and CDR2: LNHDA, SQIVND (reference sequence). The CDR3 consists of 13 residues. V lost 3 bases, J lost 8 bases, and 13 bases lay in between. The chain's CDR3 is CASSIFTGTEAFF. CDR3 nucleotide sequence: TGTGCCAGTAGTATCTTCACAGGGACGGAAGCTTTCTTT. Variable domain in full (rest from reference TRBV19 and TRBJ1-1): DGGITQSPKYLFRKEGQNVTLSCEQNLNHDAMYWYRQDPGQGLRLIYYSQIVNDFQKGDIAEGYSVSREKKESFPLTVTSAQKNPTAFYLCASSIFTGTEAFFGQGTRLTVV.

The chain uses TRBV21-1 and TRBJ2-3; the DNA was not used to check the table's D call, TRBD1. TRBV21-1 is described as a pseudogene. The CDR3 is 12 amino acids. The CDR3 sequence is CALKTATDTQYF. The CDR3 DNA sequence: TGTGCCCTCAAGACAGCAACAGATACGCAGTATTTT.